This is a list of T cell receptor beta chains from one sample in a study of Graves' ophthalmopathy and Graves' hyperthyroidism. A single record per CDR3 protein comes from TCRdb applying MiXCR to the multiplex PCR reads. This sample has hundreds of thousands of distinct CDR3 sequences; around 40% occur once, and the top ten carry 44%. The specimen sequenced was peripheral blood. The receptor source for this set is an adult man with Graves' ophthalmopathy. CDR3s leave out the opening cysteine and the closing phenylalanine or tryptophan. A D gene is named only where the DNA matches it firmly.

ADRGEQF,TRBJ2-1,NA,TRBV25-1
SAIDPRVGNTGELF,TRBJ2-2,NA,TRBV20-1
ASSRRLKGETQY,TRBJ2-5,NA,TRBV5-1
ASSTGTDTYEQY,TRBJ2-7,NA,TRBV2
ASSEVGDGELF,TRBJ2-2,NA,TRBV25-1
ASSSRGGNTIY,TRBJ1-3,NA,TRBV9
ASSFRAGNTIY,TRBJ1-3,NA,TRBV5-4
ASSLTGRVRTGELF,TRBJ2-2,NA,TRBV7-9
ASSLTRYGNQPQH,TRBJ1-5,NA,TRBV24-1
AIGPDRDNGYT,TRBJ1-2,TRBD1,TRBV10-3